This T cell receptor beta chain was sequenced in a study of control samples from healthy donors and cancer patients (dated by TCRdb to the early 2020s). The library was produced with the immunoSEQ multiplex PCR assay. TCRdb took over this immuneACCESS table, retaining in-frame rearrangements with V and J assigned. Such tables are incomplete; in checked studies, under half of the missing clones stem from an unresolved V gene, and the remainder is unexplained. Present in this sample are roughly 120,000 clones, roughly nine tenths of which were seen just once. The ten biggest clones cover roughly 4.5% of the sample. As concerns this clone: The specificity of this receptor is unknown. Relative to the germline gene, one junction end is altered; a read error may explain this.

The germline V gene specifies KGHDR as CDR1 and SFDVKD as CDR2. The CDR3 runs 19 amino acids, cysteine and phenylalanine included. Just CDR3 DNA is preserved here, 57 bases in frame from base 1. This clonotype was sampled from a human donor in good health. The donor label of this sample is uncertain. Here the chain combines TRBV24-1 and TRBJ1-3; the D gene cannot be resolved reliably. The sequenced sample was blood. In nucleotides, the sequence is TGTGCCGCCAGTGATGGAAAATTAGGACGGGTATTCTCTGGAAACACCATATATTTT. The resulting protein is CAASDGKLGRVFSGNTIYF.